This TCR beta chain originates from a study of T cells in Graves' hyperthyroidism and ophthalmopathy. Amplification targeted TCR beta CDR3 regions from RNA transcripts. HTBI primers were used for first-round RT-PCR of the TCR CDR3. TCRdb used MiXCR to reprocess the multiplex PCR reads, holding one entry per CDR3 protein. Among fewer than 250,000 distinct CDR3 sequences listed, 15% to 20% were seen once. Findings of the study overall: Ophthalmopathy could be told apart from stable hyperthyroidism with a 13 V-J model.

With V trimmed by 2 bases and J by 7 bases, 4 bases remained unmatched. Germline CDR1 MNHEY, CDR2 SVGAGI. There are 14 residues in the CDR3. There are many counts of this clonotype. As yet, its antigen is unknown. Criteria for exclusion of patients were uncontrolled infection, other autoimmune disease, pregnancy or lactation. This TCR derives from a woman aged 18-35 years with Graves' ophthalmopathy. The sample taken for sequencing was blood. This sequence joins TRBV6-5 and TRBJ2-1; 8 bases agree with TRBD1. CDR3 DNA: TGTGCCAGCAGTTACAAACAGGGGGGTAATGAGCAGTTCTTC. Amino acids: CASSYKQGGNEQFF.